These 18 T cell receptor beta chains were all obtained from the same sample, sequenced in a study of type 1 and type 2 diabetes patients. Amplification started from genomic DNA. The TCR beta CDR3 region was amplified using 30 forward and 13 reverse primers. Each CDR3 protein gets one entry after TCRdb re-called the multiplex PCR reads with MiXCR. The table shows fewer than 350,000 distinct CDR3 sequences, with roughly 50% occurring only once. The sequenced sample was peripheral blood mononuclear cells (PBMCs). These receptors originate from a man between 18 and 29 years old with type 2 diabetes.

This clonotype was seen a few times. The chain couples TRBV12-5 to TRBJ2-3, with 9 bases that match TRBD1. The CDR3 consists of 14 residues. The germline V gene has CDR1 LGHNT and CDR2 FRNRAP. CDR3 DNA: TGTCAAACAGGGGGCCCTTCTACCACAGATACGCAGTATTTT. It codes for CQTGGPSTTDTQYF.

In its sample, this clonotype was seen a few times. The chain combines TRBV27 with TRBJ1-2, with unresolved D. Trimming shortened V by 7 bases and J by 8 bases, and 20 bases separated the two germline ends. CDR1 and CDR2 from the germline V gene are MNHEY and SMNVEV (reference sequence). The length of the CDR3 is 14 residues. DNA for the CDR3: TGTGCCAGCACCTTGCAACCCCACGCGCGGGGCTACACCTTC. Encoded protein: CASTLQPHARGYTF.

This sequence joins TRBV19 and TRBJ1-6, with 8 bases that match TRBD1. V gave up 6 bases and J gave up 10 bases; unmatched junction bases: 8. Germline V gene sequence: CDR1 LNHDA, CDR2 SQIVND (reference sequence). The CDR3 is 14 residues long. The CDR3 region has the DNA TGTGCCAGTAGAGTGCGACAGGGGCAATCACCCCTCCACTTT. Protein: CASRVRQGQSPLHF.

This clonotype occurred many times. The V gene is TRBV2, the J gene TRBJ2-7; D might be TRBD1 (6 bases). The CDR3 extends over 12 amino acids. V lost 2 bases and J lost 6, with 8 bases in between. The germline gives CDR1 SNHLY, CDR2 FYNNEI. The CDR3 DNA is TGTGCCAGCAGTGAAAAGGGGGTCGAGCAGTACTTC. Protein sequence: CASSEKGVEQYF.

There are a few counts of this clonotype. The chain employs TRBV6-6 and TRBJ1-5; D remains unclear. The CDR3 is 15 residues long. V lost 1 base and J 0 bases, leaving 7 bases between the germline ends. The germline CDR1 and CDR2 sequences are MNHNY and SVGAGI (reference sequence). CDR3 region: CASSYLPDSNQPQHF. The CDR3 bases are TGTGCCAGCAGTTACTTGCCAGATAGCAATCAGCCCCAGCATTTT.

The chain couples TRBV29-1 to TRBJ1-1; D not certain. Germline V CDR1 and CDR2: SQVTM, ANQGSEA. V lost 3 bases and J 11 bases, leaving 10 bases between the germline ends. This CDR3 has 10 residues. The CDR3 DNA reads as TGCAGCGTTGAGGGAGGGTACGCTTTCTTT. It encodes CSVEGGYAFF.

The rearrangement joins TRBV5-1 to TRBJ1-1, with a possible D match to TRBD1 (6 bases). Trimming took 1 base from V and 4 from J, leaving 8 bases between them. The CDR3 totals 13 residues. Germline V gene lookup returns CDR1 SGHRS and CDR2 YFSETQ. The CDR3 DNA is TGCGCCAGCAGCTTGAACAGGGCCACTGAAGCTTTCTTT. Translated, it gives CASSLNRATEAFF.

DNA for the CDR3: TGTGCCAGCAGTCCCCCGGACAGGGACTACGAGCAGTACTTC. Amino acid sequence: CASSPPDRDYEQYF. The chain couples TRBV28 to TRBJ2-7, with 8 positions matching TRBD1. The V gene's germline CDR1 is MDHEN and CDR2 SYDVKM. Losses at the gene ends were 5 bases for V and 3 bases for J; bases not matched to a gene: 6. The CDR3 is 14 amino acids.

This chain joins TRBV13 and TRBJ2-7, with TRBD2 matching over 7 bases. The J call may be faulty, since TRBJ2-1 better matches the DNA end. The CDR3 covers 13 residues. Per germline, CDR1 PRHDT and CDR2 FYEKMQ (reference sequence). CDR3 sequence reads: CASSFGWGGEQFF. Here the CDR3 DNA reads TGTGCCAGCAGCTTCGGTTGGGGGGGTGAGCAGTTCTTC.

This clonotype was counted once. The chain couples TRBV30 to TRBJ2-6; possibly TRBD1 for D (5 bases). The CDR3 has 15 amino acids. V was clipped by 2 bases and J by 0 bases, with 8 bases between them. Germline CDR1 GTSNPN, CDR2 SVGIG (reference sequence). CDR3 region: CAWSRQNSGANVLTF. CDR3 coding DNA: TGTGCCTGGAGTCGACAGAACTCTGGGGCCAACGTCCTGACTTTC.

Concerning this clonotype itself: At one end, the junction sequence differs from germline, possibly due to a read error. The J gene is TRBJ1-5, the V gene TRBV2; D gene uncertain. CDR1 SNHLY and CDR2 FYNNEI come from the germline V gene. The CDR3 spans 16 residues. The CDR3 DNA follows: TGTGCCAGTAGTGAACCCCCATCTAGGGGCAATCAGCCCCAGCATTTT. Amino acid sequence: CASSEPPSRGNQPQHF.

This clonotype appeared a few times. This rearrangement joins TRBV30 to TRBJ1-1; no firm D call. With 2 bases removed from V and 2 bases from J, the gap between germline ends came to 9 bases. CDR3 length: 13 amino acids. Germline values: CDR1 GTSNPN, CDR2 SVGIG (reference sequence). CDR3 region: CAWSITQNTEAFF. In nucleotides, the CDR3 is TGTGCCTGGAGTATAACCCAAAACACTGAAGCTTTCTTT.

The chain joins TRBV4-1 to TRBJ2-7; D not certain. The end of the DNA is better explained by TRBJ2-1, so the J call may be wrong. Germline CDR1 reads MGHRA; CDR2 reads YSYEKL. This CDR3 contains 11 residues. CDR3 nucleotides: TGCGCCAGCAGCTCCGGACGGGAGCAGTTCTTC. Its protein is CASSSGREQFF.

The genes are TRBV13 and TRBJ2-2, with 7 bases matching TRBD2. CDR3 length: 18 amino acids. CDR1 PRHDT and CDR2 FYEKMQ come from the germline V gene (reference sequence). V trimming: 5 bases; J trimming: 2 bases; junction bases outside the gene matches: 14. Here the CDR3 reads CASSAAGTGGPNTGELFF. The CDR3 nucleotides read TGTGCCAGCAGCGCCGCAGGGACGGGAGGCCCTAACACCGGGGAGCTGTTTTTT.

This clonotype appeared once. V usage is TRBV15 and J usage is TRBJ1-1; 7 positions agree with TRBD1. The CDR3 has 12 residues. CDR1 is LNHNV and CDR2 is YYDKDF in the germline V gene (reference sequence). Unmatched junction bases numbered 7, after V lost 4 bases and J lost 11 bases. The CDR3 region is CATSMGTGDAFF. The CDR3 coding sequence is TGTGCCACCAGCATGGGCACAGGGGATGCTTTCTTT. Variable domain in full (rest from reference TRBV15 and TRBJ1-1): DAMVIQNPRYQVTQFGKPVTLSCSQTLNHNVMYWYQQKSSQAPKLLFHYYDKDFNNEADTPDNFQSRRPNTSFCFLDIRSPGLGDTAMYLCATSMGTGDAFFGQGTRLTVV.

This chain links TRBV20-1 with TRBJ2-7; D is ambiguous. Between the trimmed V and J ends, which lost 5 bases and 4 bases, there was a span of 15 bases. Germline V gene lookup returns CDR1 DFQATT and CDR2 SNEGSKA (reference sequence). The CDR3 length is 13 residues. The CDR3 is CSAPEGMGYEQYF. CDR3 DNA: TGCAGTGCTCCAGAAGGTATGGGATACGAGCAGTACTTC.

This clonotype was seen only once. The CDR3 spells CASSGFQREADTQYF. DNA of the CDR3: TGTGCCAGCAGCGGCTTCCAGCGGGAAGCAGATACGCAGTATTTT. V gene TRBV4-2 combines with J gene TRBJ2-3; 7 bases fit TRBD2. The CDR3 runs 15 residues. Germline V gene data show CDR1 as LGHNA and CDR2 as YNFKEQ. J was trimmed by 4 bases and V by 5 bases; bases with no gene match: 9.

The gene calls are TRBV2 and TRBJ2-1, with TRBD2 identical over 7 bases. Germline values: CDR1 SNHLY, CDR2 FYNNEI. This CDR3 has 16 residues. Trimming cost V 6 bases and J 6 bases; bases outside gene matches: 14. Written as DNA, the CDR3 is TGTGCCAGCAGCCCATCCATTGGGGAGGGACGCAATGAGCAGTTCTTC. This sequence encodes CASSPSIGEGRNEQFF.